This T cell receptor beta chain was sequenced for a study of control samples from healthy donors and cancer patients. This CDR3 has 13 residues. Germline V gene data show CDR1 as MNHEY and CDR2 as SVGAGI. Trimming pared 8 bases from V and 4 bases from J, leaving 14 bases between. Generated by immunoSEQ multiplex PCR, the TCRdb table keeps only in-frame clones and is missing some. Of tens of thousands of clones in the sample, approximately 90% were seen once. This clonotype was sampled from a man in his sixties with head and neck cancer. Material for sequencing was PBMCs. J is TRBJ2-5 and V is TRBV6-5, with TRBD1 as a possible D gene (7 bases). The CDR3 bases are TGTGCCAGCCTCCGACAGGGAGGAGAGACCCAGTACTTC. Its translation: CASLRQGGETQYF.